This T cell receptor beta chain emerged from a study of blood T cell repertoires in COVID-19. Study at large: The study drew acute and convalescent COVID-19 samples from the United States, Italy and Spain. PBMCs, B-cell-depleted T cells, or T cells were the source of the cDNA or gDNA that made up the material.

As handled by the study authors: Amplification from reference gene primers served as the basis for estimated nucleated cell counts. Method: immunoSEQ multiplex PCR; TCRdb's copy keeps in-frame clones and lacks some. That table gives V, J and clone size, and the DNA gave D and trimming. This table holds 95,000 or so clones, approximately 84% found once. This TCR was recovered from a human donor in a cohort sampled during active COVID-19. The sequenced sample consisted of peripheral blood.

The CDR3 loop reads CASSRSGSLETQYF. In DNA, the CDR3 is TGTGCCAGCAGCCGTAGCGGGAGTTTAGAGACCCAGTACTTC. This sequence joins TRBV7-8 and TRBJ2-5; 9 nucleotides align to TRBD2. With V trimmed by 5 bases and J by 4 bases, 5 bases remained unmatched. This CDR3 has 14 residues. Germline values: CDR1 SGHVS, CDR2 FQNEAQ.